This TCR beta chain was captured in a study of spatial heterogeneity in lung cancer (dated by TCRdb to about 2019). For the study in its entirety: Beta-chain transcripts were consistently detected in greater numbers than alpha-chain transcripts, which likely reflected higher beta-chain transcript abundance. In the raw uncorrected reads, each unique combination of TCR and UMI appeared on average more than ten times. A strong correlation was found between TCR transcript counts in tumor regions and a T cell transcriptional module score from matched bulk RNA-seq. TCR repertoire features were related to nonsynonymous mutation counts determined by whole-exome sequencing of tumor tissue. Both alpha and beta chains were TCR-sequenced in approximately 200 tumor regions, approximately 64 matched nontumor lung samples and 45 to 60 PBMC samples obtained at surgery. The study quantitatively compared TCR alpha and beta repertoires across multiple tumor regions, matched nontumor lung and blood in non-small cell lung cancer. What the research found in general, with its limitations: Additional single-cell paired TCR alpha and beta sequencing was considered necessary to confirm, at a functional level, the hypothesis that regional TCRs recognize regional mutations. The number of expanded intratumoral alpha and beta TCRs correlated with the tumor nonsynonymous mutation count. TCR-seq coverage of tumor T cells was estimated to be only 7% to 7.5% for alpha chains and about 13% for beta chains. The count of ubiquitous expanded TCRs correlated with the count of ubiquitous nonsynonymous mutations, and the count of regional expanded TCRs correlated with the count of regional nonsynonymous mutations.

Reading the label with the study, this specimen's time point is: sample taken at primary tumor resection. Samples were obtained from about 75 patients with early-stage, untreated non-small cell lung cancer from the lung TRACERx cohort. Whole RNA extracted from tumor and nontumor lung tissue, or from cryopreserved PBMC samples, was used for TCR sequencing without cell sorting. Only patients for whom sufficient RNA was available from at least two tumor regions were selected for TCR sequencing. A lung pathologist reviewed the tumor and adjacent nontumor lung specimens before the specimens were selected. Libraries were constructed by 5' RACE. This sample was sequenced with a NextSeq 500. In the TCR library protocol, a unique molecular identifier was attached to each TCR cDNA molecule so that PCR and sequencing errors could be corrected. The authors processed their data as follows. TCR identification, UMI-based error correction and CDR3 extraction were performed with Decombinator tools. Expanded TCRs were defined as those above a frequency of 2 per 1,000, corresponding to the top 1% of the tumor frequency distribution. Expanded tumor TCRs statistically deemed absent (corrected P<0.05) from at least one tumor region were classed as regional, and all other expanded tumor TCRs were classed as ubiquitous. Each repertoire was subsampled 100 times to 5,000 TCRs, after which Renyi diversity was computed with the R vegan package. CDR3 similarity networks were built from amino acid triplet string-kernel similarity, with CDR3s being connected when pairwise similarity was above 0.82. TCRdb itself trimmed the public reads at Q25 with fastp, ran MiXCR and retained productive beta chains. Here each entry gathers all rows of one CDR3 protein and keeps the most common genes and DNA. The V and J calls shown here were made by TCRdb, not taken from the authors' results. The sample yields over 10,000 distinct CDR3 sequences; roughly 3.4% were counted once. The ten biggest clones cover 8% of the sample.

This clonotype was seen many times. The target of this receptor is not known. No much larger clone exists at a distance of one base, and base qualities are not known. Ends trimmed: V by 4 bases, J by 8 bases; bases unmatched to a gene: 13. The cysteine opens and the phenylalanine closes a CDR3 of 16 amino acids. Solely the CDR3 DNA is kept, with 48 bases framed from the first base. The germline V gene gives CDR1 as SQVTM and CDR2 as ANQGSEA. The V and J segments used are TRBV29-1 and TRBJ2-1, with TRBD2 identical over 11 junction bases. Sequenced here: lung tumor tissue, sampled at surgery. This sequence was found in a male donor with early-stage non-small cell lung cancer. The DNA sequence is as follows: TGCAGCGTTGTCTTAGCGGGGGGGATCCTGTGGGATGAGCAGTTCTTC. It codes for CSVVLAGGILWDEQFF.